A selection of T cell receptor beta chains follows, all from one sample in a study of shared clonotypes between healthy human individuals. TCRdb's copy holds only in-frame clones and misses some; the assay was immunoSEQ multiplex PCR. The table lists about 990,000 clones, approximately 78% of them singletons. The sample taken for sequencing was memory CD4+ T cells from PBMCs. These receptors originate from a man younger than 35 in good health. Some clones in this sample may be carry-over from other donors' samples. Both conserved end residues are part of each CDR3. The D gene is left open where the match is weak.

CDR3nt: TGCAGTTCACGGCCTACAGAGACCCAGTACTTC
CDR3aa: CSSRPTETQYF
v_gene: TRBV20-1
j_gene: TRBJ2-5
d_gene: -

CDR3nt: TGCAGCGTTGCCGGGGCAGGCAATCAGCCCCAGCATTTT
CDR3aa: CSVAGAGNQPQHF
v_gene: TRBV29-1
j_gene: TRBJ1-5
d_gene: -

CDR3nt: TGTGCCTGGAGTGCCCGGGCGGGACAGTCCTACGAGCAGTACTTC
CDR3aa: CAWSARAGQSYEQYF
v_gene: TRBV30
j_gene: TRBJ2-7
d_gene: -

CDR3nt: TGCAGCGCCCGAACAGGGGTTGGTGATCAGCCCCAGCATTTT
CDR3aa: CSARTGVGDQPQHF
v_gene: TRBV29-1
j_gene: TRBJ1-5
d_gene: TRBD1

CDR3nt: TGTGCCAGCTCACGGTCAGGGGGACTTAATGAAAAACTGTTTTTT
CDR3aa: CASSRSGGLNEKLFF
v_gene: TRBV18
j_gene: TRBJ1-4
d_gene: TRBD1

CDR3nt: TGTGCCAGCTCACCGACCGGGACTAGCGGATTCAATGAGCAGTTCTTC
CDR3aa: CASSPTGTSGFNEQFF
v_gene: TRBV18
j_gene: TRBJ2-1
d_gene: TRBD2

CDR3nt: TGTGCCAGCAGTTTCTCGGGTACTGGAACGGGCGAGCAGTACTTC
CDR3aa: CASSFSGTGTGEQYF
v_gene: TRBV6-5
j_gene: TRBJ2-7
d_gene: -

CDR3nt: TGTGCCAGCTCACCACCGGCGTCAGGTGGGACCCAGTACTTC
CDR3aa: CASSPPASGGTQYF
v_gene: TRBV18
j_gene: TRBJ2-5
d_gene: -

CDR3nt: TGTGCCAGCAGTGAAGAAGGGGGAGGGCCAACAGATACGCAGTATTTT
CDR3aa: CASSEEGGGPTDTQYF
v_gene: TRBV2
j_gene: TRBJ2-3
d_gene: -

CDR3nt: TGTGCCAGCAGCCACGCCAGGGGAGGTGGGGAGCTGTTTTTT
CDR3aa: CASSHARGGGELFF
v_gene: TRBV7-9
j_gene: TRBJ2-2
d_gene: -

CDR3nt: TGTGCCAGCAGCCAACAGCAGAACACTGAAGCTTTCTTT
CDR3aa: CASSQQQNTEAFF
v_gene: TRBV7-3
j_gene: TRBJ1-1
d_gene: -

CDR3nt: TGTGCCAGCAGACGGGGGGGCCCGCCTAATGAAAAACTGTTTTTT
CDR3aa: CASRRGGPPNEKLFF
v_gene: TRBV2
j_gene: TRBJ1-4
d_gene: -

CDR3nt: TGTGCCAGCAGCTTTCGAGGACCCGGGAGTAGGTCCTACAATGAGCAGTTCTTC
CDR3aa: CASSFRGPGSRSYNEQFF
v_gene: TRBV7-2
j_gene: TRBJ2-1
d_gene: -

CDR3nt: TGTGCCAGCAGGCCCACCGGGGGGGGTGTTCCCGGGGAGCTGTTTTTT
CDR3aa: CASRPTGGGVPGELFF
v_gene: TRBV9
j_gene: TRBJ2-2
d_gene: TRBD2

CDR3nt: TGTGCCAGCATTTCTGCCATCACCTACGAGCAGTACTTC
CDR3aa: CASISAITYEQYF
v_gene: TRBV2
j_gene: TRBJ2-7
d_gene: -

CDR3nt: TGTGCCAGCAGCGCCCACGGCCGAACTGAAGCTTTCTTT
CDR3aa: CASSAHGRTEAFF
v_gene: TRBV9
j_gene: TRBJ1-1
d_gene: -